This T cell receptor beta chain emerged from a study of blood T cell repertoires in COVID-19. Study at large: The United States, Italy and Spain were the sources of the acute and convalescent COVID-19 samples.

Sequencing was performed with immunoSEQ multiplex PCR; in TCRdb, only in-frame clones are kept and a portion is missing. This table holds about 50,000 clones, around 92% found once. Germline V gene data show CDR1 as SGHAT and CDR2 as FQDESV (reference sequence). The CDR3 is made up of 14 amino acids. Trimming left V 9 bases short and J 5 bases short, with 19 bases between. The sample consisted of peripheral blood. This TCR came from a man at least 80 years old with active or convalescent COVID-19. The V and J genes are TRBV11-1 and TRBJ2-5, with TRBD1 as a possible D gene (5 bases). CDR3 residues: CARRLGQGGETQYF. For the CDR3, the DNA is TGTGCCAGGCGGCTGGGGCAGGGTGGGGAGACCCAGTACTTC. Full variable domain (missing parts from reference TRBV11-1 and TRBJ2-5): EAEVAQSPRYKITEKSQAVAFWCDPISGHATLYWYRQILGQGPELLVQFQDESVVDDSQLPKDRFSAERLKGVDSTLKIQPAELGDSAMYLCARRLGQGGETQYFGPGTRLLVL.